The clone carrying this TCR beta chain has a handful of counts. Its specificity is unknown. This entry comes from a study of cytomegalovirus exposure and HLA in healthy donors. Findings and caveats of the study: Rates of TCR association differed by HLA locus in a later analysis, with DRB1 highest and HLA-C lowest.

CDR1 and CDR2 (germline): WSHSY, SAAADI. The CDR3 runs 15 residues. After removal of 0 bases from V and 2 bases from J, the junction contained 4 bases not matched to a gene. It was with 60 Vbeta and 13 Jbeta primers that the PCR ran. Generated by immunoSEQ multiplex PCR, the TCRdb table keeps only in-frame clones and is missing some. In the table there are around 210,000 clones, about 85% of which are singletons. The sample was PBMCs. The V gene is TRBV10-2, the J gene TRBJ2-7; 7 bases match TRBD2. This clonotype was obtained from a girl aged 2-9 years in good health and CMV-seronegative. The CDR3: CASSESGGRAYEQYF. DNA for the CDR3: TGCGCCAGCAGTGAGTCAGGAGGGAGGGCCTACGAGCAGTACTTC.